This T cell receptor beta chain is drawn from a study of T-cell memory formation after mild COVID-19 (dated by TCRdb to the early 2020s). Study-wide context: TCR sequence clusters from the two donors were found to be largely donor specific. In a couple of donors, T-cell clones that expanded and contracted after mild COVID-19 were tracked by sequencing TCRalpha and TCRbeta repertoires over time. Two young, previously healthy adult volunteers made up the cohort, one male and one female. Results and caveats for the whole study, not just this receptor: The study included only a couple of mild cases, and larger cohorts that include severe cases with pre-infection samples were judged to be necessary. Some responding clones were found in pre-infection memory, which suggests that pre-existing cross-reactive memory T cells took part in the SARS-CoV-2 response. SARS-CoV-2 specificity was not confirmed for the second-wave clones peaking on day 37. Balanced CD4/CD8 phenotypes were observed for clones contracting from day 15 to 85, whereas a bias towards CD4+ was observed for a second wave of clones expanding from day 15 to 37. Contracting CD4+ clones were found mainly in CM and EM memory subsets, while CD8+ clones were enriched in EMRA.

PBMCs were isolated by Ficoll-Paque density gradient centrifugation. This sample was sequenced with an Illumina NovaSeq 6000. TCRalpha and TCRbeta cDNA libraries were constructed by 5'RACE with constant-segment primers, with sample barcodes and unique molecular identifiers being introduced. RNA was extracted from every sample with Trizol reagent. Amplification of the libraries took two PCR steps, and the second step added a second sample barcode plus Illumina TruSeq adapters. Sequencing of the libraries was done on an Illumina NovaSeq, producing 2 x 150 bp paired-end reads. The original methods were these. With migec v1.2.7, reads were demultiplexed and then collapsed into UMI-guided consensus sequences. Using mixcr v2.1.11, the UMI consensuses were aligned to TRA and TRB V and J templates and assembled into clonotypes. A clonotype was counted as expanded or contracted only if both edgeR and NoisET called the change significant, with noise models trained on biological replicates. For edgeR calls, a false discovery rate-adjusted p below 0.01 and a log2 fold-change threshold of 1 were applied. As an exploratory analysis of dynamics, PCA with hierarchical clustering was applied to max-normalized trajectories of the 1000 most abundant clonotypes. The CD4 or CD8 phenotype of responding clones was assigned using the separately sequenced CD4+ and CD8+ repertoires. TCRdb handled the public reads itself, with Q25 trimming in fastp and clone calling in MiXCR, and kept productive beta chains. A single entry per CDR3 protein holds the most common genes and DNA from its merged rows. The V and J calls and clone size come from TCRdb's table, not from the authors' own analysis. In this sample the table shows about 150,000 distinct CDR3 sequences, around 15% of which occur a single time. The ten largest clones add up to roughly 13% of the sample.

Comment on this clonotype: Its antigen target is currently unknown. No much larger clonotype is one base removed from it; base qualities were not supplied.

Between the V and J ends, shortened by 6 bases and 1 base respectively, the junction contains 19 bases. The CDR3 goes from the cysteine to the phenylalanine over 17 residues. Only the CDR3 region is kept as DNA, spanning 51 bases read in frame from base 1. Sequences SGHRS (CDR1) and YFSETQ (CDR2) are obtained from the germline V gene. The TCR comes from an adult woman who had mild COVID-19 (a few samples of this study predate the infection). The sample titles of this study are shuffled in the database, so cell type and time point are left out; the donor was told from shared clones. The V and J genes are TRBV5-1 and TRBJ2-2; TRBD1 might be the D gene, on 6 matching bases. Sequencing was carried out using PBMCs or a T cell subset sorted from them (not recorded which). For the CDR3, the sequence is CASKPANGGQNTGELFF. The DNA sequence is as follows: TGCGCCAGCAAACCCGCGAATGGGGGACAGAACACCGGGGAGCTGTTTTTT.